This T cell receptor (beta chain) came from a study of type 1 regulatory T cells. The overall study: An in vitro protocol generated T-allo10, a Tr1-enriched, alloantigen-specific CD4 T cell product.

One entry per CDR3 protein, called by TCRdb with MiXCR from the reads. This table has about 24,000 distinct CDR3 sequences, around half appearing once. Judged by abundance, this clonotype is medium-sized. Its antigen is unidentified. Looked up from germline, CDR1 is DFQATT and CDR2 is SNEGSKA (reference sequence). Trimming left V 0 bases short and J 4 bases short, with 16 bases between. The CDR3 extends over 15 amino acids. The J gene is TRBJ2-7, the V gene TRBV20-1, with D perhaps TRBD1 (6 bases). Sequencing used cultured T cells, either the whole culture or a sorted T cell fraction (not recorded which). This sequence originates from a human donor in good health. The CDR3 nucleotides read TGCAGTGCTAGAGATCGGCTGGGGGCTGGGTACGAGCAGTACTTC. This translates into CSARDRLGAGYEQYF.